This TCR beta chain is from a study of Graves' ophthalmopathy and Graves' hyperthyroidism. Study-wide context: Peripheral blood (taken before any treatment) was collected at initial diagnosis.

RNA served as the template for amplifying TCR beta CDR3 regions. In the first round, RT-PCR was carried out with HTBI primers, and a multiplex PCR formed the second round. A single record per CDR3 protein comes from TCRdb applying MiXCR to the multiplex PCR reads. The sample includes over 450,000 distinct CDR3 sequences, over 13% of them seen just once. The CDR3 totals 14 residues. From germline, CDR1 is MDHEN and CDR2 SYDVKM. Trimming removed 5 bases at V and 2 bases at J, with 13 bases between. Under 3 months in duration, the ophthalmopathy in affected donors had moderate-to-severe activity, CAS ≥3 and NOSPECS ≥4. This clonotype was seen at least ten times. Antigen specificity is unknown. Overall study findings and caveats: Blood also held most thyroid clonotypes expanded above 0.001 frequency. From stable hyperthyroidism, ophthalmopathy was separated by a 13-signature model with about 88% sensitivity and about 81% specificity.

Sequencing was done on a sample of blood. The source of this sequence is a woman aged 25 to 39 with Graves' ophthalmopathy. The chain combines TRBV28 with TRBJ2-7; TRBD1 might be the D (6 bases). DNA of the CDR3: TGTGCCAGCAGTCACCGGGACATACCCTACGAGCAGTACTTC. This translates into CASSHRDIPYEQYF.